This T cell receptor (beta chain) was captured by sequencing in a study of blood T cell repertoires in COVID-19. Study information: From the United States, Italy and Spain came samples of acute and convalescent COVID-19. T cells, B-cell-depleted T cells, or PBMCs provided the cDNA or gDNA that served as material.

Authors' methods: Reference gene primers were amplified, and this amplification served to estimate nucleated cell counts. Here immunoSEQ multiplex PCR was the method, and the copy in TCRdb shows in-frame clones only, minus some. V and J calls and clone size are as listed in that table; D and trimming were resolved from the DNA. The repertoire holds approximately 270,000 clones, with roughly 87% as singletons. V was clipped by 10 bases and J by 1 base; unmatched bases: 13. The CDR3 contains 16 residues. Germline CDR1 reads SGHVS; CDR2 reads FNYEAQ. This chain uses TRBV7-6 with TRBJ1-1, with 9 bases fitting TRBD1. The origin of this receptor is a man aged 18 to 30 with active or convalescent COVID-19. The sequencing sample was made of peripheral blood. CDR3 sequence: CATSGDRERGNTEAFF. Here the CDR3 DNA reads TGTGCCACTTCCGGGGACAGGGAAAGAGGGAACACTGAAGCTTTCTTT.